The sequence of this T cell receptor (beta chain) was determined in a study of shared clonotypes between healthy human individuals. Study summary: Serving as donors were a couple of women and a few men, whose ages spanned 18 to 49.

Only one count was recorded for this clone. Its antigen is currently unknown. The naive CD8 population came from CD45RO-negative cells selected for CCR7, without terminally differentiated effector memory CD45RA+ cells. When replicate PCRs were run on sorted subsets, they used 200 ng DNA, about 30,000 T cell genomes. Generated by immunoSEQ multiplex PCR, the TCRdb table keeps only in-frame clones and is missing some. The sample lists about 590,000 clones, less than 97% occurring once. Overall study results and limits: Among donors, clonotype sharing was expected to be affected by sequencing depth. Naive subsets generally had larger estimated richness than memory subsets.

The CDR3 extends over 15 amino acids. The junction had 8 bases not matched to a gene; V was cut back by 6 bases and J by 0 bases. Germline assignment: CDR1 SQVTM and CDR2 ANQGSEA. The receptor was derived from a woman in her 30s in good health. The J gene is TRBJ2-3, the V gene TRBV29-1; TRBD2 matches at 8 bases. Sequencing used naive CD8+ T cells sorted from blood. CDR3 amino acids: CSVVGRGPSTDTQYF. DNA of the CDR3: TGCAGCGTAGTCGGGAGGGGACCAAGCACAGATACGCAGTATTTT.